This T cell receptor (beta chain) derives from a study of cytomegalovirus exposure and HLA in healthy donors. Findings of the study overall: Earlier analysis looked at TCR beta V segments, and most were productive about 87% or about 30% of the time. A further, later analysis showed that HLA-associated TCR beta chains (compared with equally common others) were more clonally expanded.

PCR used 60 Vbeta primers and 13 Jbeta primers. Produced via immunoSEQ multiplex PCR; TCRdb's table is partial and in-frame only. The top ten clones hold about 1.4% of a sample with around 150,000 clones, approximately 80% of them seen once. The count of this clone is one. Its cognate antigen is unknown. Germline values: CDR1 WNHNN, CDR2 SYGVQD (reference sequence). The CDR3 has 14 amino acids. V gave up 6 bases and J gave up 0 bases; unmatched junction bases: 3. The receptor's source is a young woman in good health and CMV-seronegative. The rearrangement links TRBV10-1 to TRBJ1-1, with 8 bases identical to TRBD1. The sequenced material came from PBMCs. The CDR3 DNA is TGCGCCAGCAGGTTACAGGGGGTGAACACTGAAGCTTTCTTT. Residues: CASRLQGVNTEAFF.